This entry lists 7 T cell receptor beta chains sequenced from one sample in a study of blood T cell repertoires in COVID-19. Using immunoSEQ multiplex PCR, the repertoire was profiled, and TCRdb retains in-frame clones only, with some absent. The sample consists of some 310,000 clones, roughly 91% of them appearing once. The sample taken for sequencing was PBMCs or T cells enriched from blood (not recorded which). These receptors all come from a woman aged 30 to 39 who had recovered from COVID-19.

V gene TRBV7-6 combines with J gene TRBJ1-5, with 9 bases fitting TRBD1. Trimming removed 1 base from V and 4 bases from J; junction bases left unmatched: 2. The germline gives CDR1 SGHVS, CDR2 FNYEAQ. The CDR3 spans 15 residues. Here the CDR3 DNA reads TGTGCCAGCAGCTTAGGGGACAGGGTGAATCAGCCCCAGCATTTT. Protein: CASSLGDRVNQPQHF.

This sequence joins TRBV6-2 or TRBV6-3 and TRBJ2-5; tentatively, D is TRBD1 (5 bases). There are 15 residues in the CDR3. V shed 0 bases and J shed 4 bases, with 12 bases lying between them. Germline V lookup: CDR1 MNHEY, CDR2 SVGEGT. The CDR3 here is CASSYSPGNVETQYF. CDR3 nucleotide sequence: TGTGCCAGCAGTTACTCGCCAGGGAACGTAGAGACCCAGTACTTC.

V and J are TRBV10-1 and TRBJ1-1; D unresolved. CDR3 length: 13 amino acids. V was cut by 7 bases and J by 2 bases, with 11 bases left in between. Germline V lookup: CDR1 WNHNN, CDR2 SYGVQD (reference sequence). The CDR3 protein is CASTQYYNTEAFF. In nucleotides, the CDR3 is TGCGCCAGCACACAATACTATAACACTGAAGCTTTCTTT.

The rearrangement joins TRBV7-6 to TRBJ2-1; tentative D call: TRBD2 (5 bases). V shed 1 base and J shed 4 bases, with 11 bases lying between them. The CDR3 loop spans 15 amino acids. The germline CDR1 and CDR2 sequences are SGHVS and FNYEAQ. CDR3 nucleotides: TGTGCCAGCAGCTTAGGGTCGGGATTTTACAATGAGCAGTTCTTC. This sequence encodes CASSLGSGFYNEQFF.

The J gene is TRBJ2-3, the V gene TRBV20-1; a weak D match, TRBD2 (6 bases). Germline CDR1 DFQATT, CDR2 SNEGSKA (reference sequence). The CDR3 length is 11 residues. The V gene lost 6 bases and the J gene lost 6 bases, with 10 bases spanning the gap. This CDR3 reads CSAPRGDTQYF. The DNA for the CDR3 is TGCAGTGCCCCCCGGGGGGATACGCAGTATTTT.

The J gene is TRBJ2-7, the V gene TRBV19; TRBD1 aligns across 9 bases. The CDR3 is made up of 13 amino acids. V was clipped by 6 bases and J by 3 bases; unmatched bases: 3. The germline V gene has CDR1 LNHDA and CDR2 SQIVND (reference sequence). In DNA form, the CDR3 reads TGTGCCAGTAGAATGGGACAGGGCTACGAGCAGTACTTC. Its protein product is CASRMGQGYEQYF.

This chain joins TRBV9 and TRBJ1-3; maybe TRBD1 (6 bases). CDR3 length: 16 residues. Germline V gives CDR1 SGDLS, CDR2 YYNGEE. V lost 4 bases and J lost 0, with 14 bases in between. This CDR3 reads CASSPGDIDSGNTIYF. CDR3 DNA sequence: TGTGCCAGCAGCCCAGGGGACATAGACTCTGGAAACACCATATATTTT.